Included here is one TCR beta chain sequence, with context. In this sample, this clone turned up many times. The specificity of this receptor is unknown. Base qualities are not at hand, and no much larger clone is one base apart. The record originates from a study of shared clonotypes between healthy human individuals (dated by TCRdb to the early 2020s). The study in broad terms: The cohort comprised two women and a few men aged 18 to 49 years. To increase sequencing depth and limit assay-specific biases, TCR repertoire library preparation and sequencing were carried out by different laboratories using diverse techniques. To estimate repertoire size and how much clonotypes are shared between individuals, the study performed deep sequencing of blood TCR repertoires from roughly five healthy adults. Per donor, leukapheresis produced somewhere between about 0.94 and 9 billion PBMCs. For each donor, CD4 naive and CD4 memory were each run on three plates, CD8 naive on two plates, and CD8 memory on one plate. The paper as a whole reports these results and caveats: Rarefaction of sorted-subset datasets indicated incomplete sequencing despite the large sequencing depth. Sharing across four donors was observed for around 4.8% of naive CD4, less than 4% of naive CD8, around 2.5% of memory CD4, and roughly 0.4% of memory CD8 clonotypes. Compared with non-shared clonotypes, the clonotypes found in all four sorted-subset donors had higher generation probabilities. Naive subsets generally had larger estimated clonotype richness than memory subsets did. Based on pairwise subsampling, the degree of clonotype sharing among donors was expected to be affected by sequencing depth. The genetic and exposure-history diversity represented was limited by the small number of donors. Sampling was limited to blood, and TCR repertoires in tissue likely differ from TCR repertoires in blood.

The donors were healthy, HIV-negative adults with no recently reported acute infections or vaccinations. Only Caucasian adults living in Nashville, Tennessee, USA were represented among the donors. CD4+ T cells were enriched by magnetic negative selection, after which naive cells were positively selected on CD45RA and the negative fraction was taken as the memory subset. After blood collection by leukapheresis, PBMCs were isolated using Ficoll-Histopaque density gradient centrifugation and then cryopreserved in the vapor phase of liquid nitrogen. Analytical flow cytometry was used to check the purity and quantity of every magnetically sorted T cell population. Each sorted fraction had its genomic DNA isolated and then quantified by UV absorbance on a Nanodrop 2000c. Using the deep immunoSEQ assay, TCR CDR3 regions were amplified from genomic DNA by multiplex PCR. For each cell subset, the extracted genomic DNA was distributed evenly across all wells of several immunoSEQ 96-well plates, and each plate served as one replicate. For sorted subsets, around 200 ng genomic DNA, equal to about 30,000 T cell genomes, was loaded into each replicate PCR. The purified libraries were quantified using a Qubit 3.0 fluorometer, sized with a Bioanalyzer 2100, and then quantified again using the KAPA Library Quantification kit. Every immunoSEQ 96-well plate was sequenced on a separate single-read 150-cycle Illumina NextSeq 550 flow cell. Per the authors' processing: Because the immunoSEQ output included only junctional sequences and no quality scores, the filtering could not be the same as the filtering used for full-length reads. Sequences were annotated with PyIR, a Python wrapper for IgBLAST v1.9, using IMGT germline references to assign V/J genes and CDR3. Reads with weak V/J assignments (E-value above 1e-6), missing CDR3, stop codons, out-of-frame junctions, or ambiguous translated residues were removed. A V3J clonotype was defined by an identical inferred V gene, J gene, and CDR3 amino acid sequence. To compute the percentage overlap between repertoires, the number of shared unique clonotypes was divided by the size of the smaller repertoire. Repertoire richness was assessed with RTK rarefaction, the Chao1 estimator, and Recon v2.1 estimates of unobserved clonotypes. Generation probabilities were computed with OLGA for all TCRbeta clonotypes obtained by the gDNA method from several donors. TCRdb took over this immuneACCESS table, retaining in-frame rearrangements with V and J assigned. Such tables are incomplete; in checked studies, under half of the missing clones stem from an unresolved V gene, and the remainder is unexplained. V, J and clone size are those of that table, while D and trimming were read from the DNA. This sample lists about 680,000 clones; 55% to 75% were detected once. Of the sample, about 1.8% is held by the ten largest clones.

What was sequenced was memory CD4+ T cells sorted from blood. The intended sense of this specimen's cell subset or site label: CD45RA-negative fraction. The sequence was collected from a woman in her 30s in good health.

The DNA sequence is TGTGCTAGTGGTTTGGGACTAGCGGGAAGCACAGATACGCAGTATTTT. Its translation reads: CASGLGLAGSTDTQYF. The rearranged segments are TRBV12-5 and TRBJ2-3; TRBD2 aligns with 11 central bases. Trimming leaves V shorter by 1 base and J shorter by 0 bases, with the junction holding 0 bases beyond the gene matches. The CDR3, cysteine through phenylalanine, is 16 amino acids long. The only DNA kept is the CDR3, 48 bases in frame from the first base. CDR1 is given as LGHNT and CDR2 as FRNRAP, both from the germline V gene.